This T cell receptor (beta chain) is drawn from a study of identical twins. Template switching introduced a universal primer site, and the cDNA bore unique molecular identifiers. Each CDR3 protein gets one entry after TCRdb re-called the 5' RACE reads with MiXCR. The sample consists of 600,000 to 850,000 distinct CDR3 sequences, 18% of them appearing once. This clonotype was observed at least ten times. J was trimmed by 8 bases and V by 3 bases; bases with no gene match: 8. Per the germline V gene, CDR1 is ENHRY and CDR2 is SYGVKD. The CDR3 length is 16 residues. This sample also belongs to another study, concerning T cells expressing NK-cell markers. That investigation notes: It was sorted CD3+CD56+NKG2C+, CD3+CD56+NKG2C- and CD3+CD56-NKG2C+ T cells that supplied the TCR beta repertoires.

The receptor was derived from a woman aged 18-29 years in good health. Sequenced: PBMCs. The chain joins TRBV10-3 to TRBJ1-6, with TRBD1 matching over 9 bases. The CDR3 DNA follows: TGTGCCATCAGTGAAAGGACAGGGGCGTCCGATTCACCCCTCCACTTT. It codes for CAISERTGASDSPLHF.